These T cell receptor beta chains were read from a single sample in a study of T cell responses to AZD1222 COVID-19 vaccine. Produced via immunoSEQ multiplex PCR; TCRdb's table is partial and in-frame only. The data contain roughly 70,000 clones, under 90% of them singletons. Sequencing used peripheral blood, obtained 28 days after the second AZD1222 dose. The source of these receptors is an adult who received the AZD1222 COVID-19 vaccine. The CDR3 runs from the conserved cysteine through the conserved F or W. D genes are given only for firm matches. Where a row states a size, it is once, few, many or the class of an expanded clone; other rows omit it.

TRBV5-4,.,TRBD1,TRBJ2-1,CASSAGTGTYNEQFF,TGTGCCAGCAGCGCGGGGACAGGGACTTACAATGAGCAGTTCTTC
TRBV6-2/TRBV6-3,.,.,TRBJ2-7,CASSAGSYEQYF,TGTGCCAGCAGTGCGGGATCCTACGAGCAGTACTTC
TRBV21-1,few,.,TRBJ1-2,CASSVRTGHGYTF,TGTGCCAGCAGCGTACGGACAGGGCATGGCTACACCTTC
TRBV7-9,.,TRBD1,TRBJ2-7,CASSFDRGQVVEYEQYF,TGTGCCAGCAGCTTCGATCGAGGACAGGTAGTAGAGTACGAGCAGTACTTC
TRBV9,once,TRBD1,TRBJ2-1,CASSGQGYNEQFF,TGTGCCAGCAGCGGACAGGGGTACAATGAGCAGTTCTTC
TRBV29-1,.,.,TRBJ2-7,CSVVKDASNEQYF,TGCAGCGTTGTGAAGGACGCCTCCAACGAGCAGTACTTC
TRBV18,.,.,TRBJ2-6,CASSAGSGANVLTF,TGTGCCAGCTCGGCGGGGTCTGGGGCCAACGTCCTGACTTTC
TRBV7-2,.,.,TRBJ1-5,CASSYSEGVLGNQPQHF,TGTGCCAGCAGCTACAGTGAGGGGGTTTTGGGCAATCAGCCCCAGCATTTT
TRBV5-6,.,.,TRBJ2-7,CASSLQGWAYEQYF,TGTGCCAGCAGCTTACAGGGTTGGGCCTACGAGCAGTACTTC
TRBV27,.,.,TRBJ2-1,CASSFRRHNEQFF,TGTGCCAGCAGTTTCCGGAGGCACAATGAGCAGTTCTTC
TRBV3-1/TRBV3-2,.,.,TRBJ2-5,CASSQDNLPQETQYF,TGTGCCAGCAGCCAGGACAACCTGCCTCAAGAGACCCAGTACTTC
TRBV19,.,.,TRBJ2-1,CASSQTRNEQFF,TGTGCCAGTAGTCAGACCAGGAATGAGCAGTTCTTC
TRBV11-2,.,.,TRBJ1-1,CASRYGGQKNTEAFF,TGTGCCAGCAGATACGGCGGACAGAAGAACACTGAAGCTTTCTTT
TRBV2,.,.,TRBJ1-2,CASSPGYGYTF,TGTGCCAGCAGTCCAGGTTATGGCTACACCTTC
TRBV2,.,.,TRBJ1-2,CAGHPSGGDYGYTF,TGTGCCGGTCATCCCTCGGGGGGGGACTATGGCTACACCTTC
TRBV4-1,.,.,TRBJ1-5,CASSPPGSLLRQPQHF,TGCGCCAGCAGCCCGCCGGGTAGCTTATTAAGGCAGCCCCAGCATTTT
TRBV7-9,.,.,TRBJ1-1,CASSSPSSQATNTEAFF,TGTGCCAGCAGCTCCCCTTCGAGCCAGGCGACAAACACTGAAGCTTTCTTT
TRBV25-1,.,TRBD1,TRBJ1-2,CASSAGQGHGYTF,TGTGCCAGCAGTGCGGGACAGGGTCATGGCTACACCTTC
TRBV28,.,.,TRBJ2-1,CASSFKTYNEQFF,TGTGCCAGCAGTTTCAAAACCTACAATGAGCAGTTCTTC
TRBV5-1,.,.,TRBJ1-4,CASSLAVGATNEKLFF,TGCGCCAGCAGCTTGGCAGTAGGAGCAACTAATGAAAAACTGTTTTTT
TRBV28,medium-sized,TRBD2,TRBJ2-7,CASSLVRASGGEQYF,TGTGCCAGCAGTTTAGTTCGGGCTAGCGGGGGCGAGCAGTACTTC
TRBV7-8,.,.,TRBJ1-2,CASSPQQGSGYTF,TGTGCCAGCAGCCCCCAACAGGGATCTGGCTACACCTTC
TRBV7-2,few,TRBD2,TRBJ2-1,CASSLAWGPRRGAEQFF,TGTGCCAGCAGCTTAGCGTGGGGGCCCCGGCGGGGGGCGGAGCAGTTCTTC
TRBV5-1,.,TRBD1,TRBJ1-1,CASSADRGNTEAFF,TGCGCCAGCAGCGCGGACAGGGGGAACACTGAAGCTTTCTTT
TRBV28,.,.,TRBJ2-7,CASSLTGPYEQYF,TGTGCCAGCAGTTTAACCGGACCCTACGAGCAGTACTTC
TRBV9,once,.,TRBJ2-2,CASSAPGGLNTGELFF,TGTGCCAGCAGCGCACCAGGGGGGCTGAACACCGGGGAGCTGTTTTTT
TRBV19,.,TRBD1,TRBJ2-7,CASSIVLGQSSYEQYF,TGTGCCAGTAGTATAGTTTTGGGACAGAGTTCCTACGAGCAGTACTTC
TRBV28,few,TRBD2,TRBJ2-1,CASSFGLAGGSSYNEQFF,TGTGCCAGCAGTTTTGGACTAGCGGGGGGAAGCTCCTACAATGAGCAGTTCTTC
TRBV29-1,.,.,TRBJ1-2,CSVGGNYGYTF,TGCAGCGTTGGAGGAAACTATGGCTACACCTTC
TRBV29-1,.,TRBD1,TRBJ1-5,CSVRQGESNQPQHF,TGCAGCGTCCGACAGGGGGAGAGCAATCAGCCCCAGCATTTT